The rows below give T cell receptor beta chains drawn from one sample of a study of blood T cell repertoires in COVID-19. Here immunoSEQ multiplex PCR was the method, and the copy in TCRdb shows in-frame clones only, minus some. This sample has about 220,000 clones, with approximately 86% found just once. The source material was peripheral blood. Receptors were obtained from a woman of 80 years or more with acute or convalescent COVID-19. Both conserved end residues are part of each CDR3. The order of the fields is V gene, CDR3 length, D gene, clone size, J gene, CDR3 protein, CDR3 DNA. A D gene is named only where the DNA matches it firmly. Clone size is given for some rows only: seen once, a few or many times, or a class if the clone is expanded.

TRBV28	15	TRBD1	few	TRBJ1-1	CASSLAGQGPTEAFF	TGTGCCAGCAGTTTAGCCGGACAGGGGCCCACTGAAGCTTTCTTT
TRBV19	12	NA	once	TRBJ1-1	CATVMAGTEAFF	TGTGCCACCGTGATGGCAGGCACTGAAGCTTTCTTT
TRBV12-3/TRBV12-4	12	NA	NA	TRBJ2-3	CASKELTDTQYF	TGTGCCAGCAAGGAGCTCACAGATACGCAGTATTTT
TRBV7-2	15	TRBD1	NA	TRBJ2-1	CASSDQQGAYNEQFF	TGTGCCAGCAGCGACCAACAGGGGGCCTACAATGAGCAGTTCTTC
TRBV5-1	16	NA	NA	TRBJ1-4	CASSLGGGVTNEKLFF	TGCGCCAGCAGCTTGGGCGGGGGCGTCACTAATGAAAAACTGTTTTTT
TRBV29-1	13	TRBD1	NA	TRBJ1-1	CSASRQGNTEAFF	TGCAGCGCCTCTAGACAGGGCAACACTGAAGCTTTCTTT
TRBV10-2	15	NA	NA	TRBJ1-5	CASSETTSVNQPQHF	TGCGCCAGCAGTGAAACAACCTCAGTTAATCAGCCCCAGCATTTT
TRBV13	15	TRBD1	NA	TRBJ2-2	CASSSYRGPGGELFF	TGTGCCAGCAGCTCGTACAGGGGGCCGGGCGGGGAGCTGTTTTTT
TRBV6-6	15	NA	NA	TRBJ2-1	CASSPPGRSYNEQFF	TGTGCCAGCAGTCCACCGGGTCGCTCCTACAATGAGCAGTTCTTC
TRBV3-1/TRBV3-2	15	TRBD2	once	TRBJ2-5	CASSHSPSGEETQYF	TGTGCCAGCAGCCATTCCCCTAGCGGGGAAGAGACCCAGTACTTC
TRBV2	16	TRBD2	NA	TRBJ2-7	CASSEGGGFSSYEQYF	TGTGCCAGCAGTGAAGGGGGGGGATTTAGCTCCTACGAGCAGTACTTC
TRBV5-1	16	NA	few	TRBJ1-4	CASSLALGQQNEKLFF	TGCGCCAGCAGCTTGGCCCTCGGACAGCAAAATGAAAAACTGTTTTTT
TRBV3-1/TRBV3-2	13	NA	NA	TRBJ2-7	CASRVQGAYEQYF	TGTGCCAGCAGAGTACAGGGAGCCTACGAGCAGTACTTC
TRBV6-6	14	NA	NA	TRBJ1-4	CASSYGTGREKLFF	TGTGCCAGCAGTTACGGAACAGGGCGAGAAAAACTGTTTTTT
TRBV4-1	13	NA	NA	TRBJ1-5	CASSQEDWRPQHF	TGCGCCAGCAGCCAAGAGGATTGGAGGCCCCAGCATTTT
TRBV28	11	NA	NA	TRBJ2-7	CASSLAHEQYF	TGTGCCAGCAGTTTGGCCCACGAGCAGTACTTC
TRBV27	14	TRBD1	NA	TRBJ2-2	CASSLQGDTGELFF	TGTGCCAGCAGTTTACAGGGGGACACCGGGGAGCTGTTTTTT
TRBV12-3/TRBV12-4	13	NA	NA	TRBJ2-7	CASRPSGGYEQYF	TGTGCCAGCAGGCCGTCCGGGGGCTACGAGCAGTACTTC
TRBV9	16	TRBD2	NA	TRBJ2-5	CASSVGSSGGQETQYF	TGTGCCAGCAGCGTAGGTTCTAGCGGGGGCCAAGAGACCCAGTACTTC
TRBV7-3	14	TRBD2	NA	TRBJ2-3	CASSLAGIEDTQYF	TGTGCCAGCAGTTTAGCGGGTATAGAAGATACGCAGTATTTT
TRBV30	14	TRBD1	NA	TRBJ1-1	CAWNKDRAGTEAFF	TGTGCCTGGAATAAGGACAGGGCCGGCACTGAAGCTTTCTTT
TRBV14	15	TRBD1	NA	TRBJ2-4	CASSFRRDSKNIQYF	TGTGCCAGCAGCTTCCGCCGGGACAGCAAAAACATTCAGTACTTC
TRBV29-1	13	NA	NA	TRBJ2-7	CSVEGQTGYEQYF	TGCAGCGTTGAAGGACAAACTGGCTACGAGCAGTACTTC
TRBV7-2	14	NA	NA	TRBJ1-1	CASSFSSLNTEAFF	TGTGCCAGCAGCTTTTCCTCTCTGAACACTGAAGCTTTCTTT
TRBV12-5	15	TRBD1	NA	TRBJ1-1	CASGLYGTGDTEAFF	TGTGCTAGTGGTTTGTACGGGACAGGGGACACTGAAGCTTTCTTT
TRBV3-1/TRBV3-2	15	TRBD1	NA	TRBJ1-5	CASSATGGRNQPQHF	TGTGCCAGCAGCGCCACAGGGGGCCGCAATCAGCCCCAGCATTTT